The 32 T cell receptor beta chains below were found in one sample sequenced in a study of T cell responses to AZD1222 COVID-19 vaccine. The data were produced by immunoSEQ multiplex PCR, yet TCRdb's version contains in-frame clones alone and is incomplete. The sample shows under 150,000 clones, 90% of them seen only once. Sample: peripheral blood, taken on day 0 of AZD1222 vaccination. The receptors stem from an adult in good health.

This clone was recorded only once. The V and J genes are TRBV19 and TRBJ1-5, with 9 nucleotides matching TRBD1. Germline CDR1 reads LNHDA; CDR2 reads SQIVND (reference sequence). V gave up 1 base and J gave up 7 bases; unmatched junction bases: 11. This CDR3 contains 17 residues. The CDR3 DNA follows: TGTGCCAGTAGTATAGCGAGGGACAGGGTCAGCGGCCAGCCCCAGCATTTT. Its protein is CASSIARDRVSGQPQHF.

This clone is a singleton in its sample. CDR3 DNA sequence: TGTGCCAGCAGTGATGGACAAGCGGGAGCCAATGAGCAGTTCTTC. Its protein product is CASSDGQAGANEQFF. The chain carries TRBV6-1 and TRBJ2-1; 8 nucleotides align to TRBD2. Germline lookup yields CDR1 MNHNS and CDR2 SASEGT. There are 15 residues in the CDR3. Losses at the gene ends were 3 bases for V and 6 bases for J; bases not matched to a gene: 7.

The chain is built from TRBV7-8 and TRBJ1-1, with D unresolved. Trimming removed 5 bases at V and 0 bases at J, with 7 bases between. The CDR3 runs 13 residues. Germline-derived CDR1 and CDR2 are SGHVS and FQNEAQ. The CDR3 loop is CASSLRLNTEAFF. CDR3 sequence (DNA): TGTGCCAGCAGCCTCCGTCTGAACACTGAAGCTTTCTTT.

The V call is TRBV9, the J call TRBJ2-3; no clear D gene. Trimming left V 0 bases short and J 6 bases short, with 11 bases between. CDR3 size: 14 residues. Germline V gene sequence: CDR1 SGDLS, CDR2 YYNGEE. The CDR3 DNA follows: TGTGCCAGCAGCGTAGTATCTCAAGGGGATACGCAGTATTTT. It is translated as CASSVVSQGDTQYF.

The gene calls are TRBV27 and TRBJ1-1; TRBD1 is a possible D gene (6 bases). Trimming removed 6 bases from V and 3 bases from J, with 14 bases in between. The V gene's germline CDR1 is MNHEY and CDR2 SMNVEV (reference sequence). The CDR3 is 14 amino acids. The CDR3 loop is CASSPQGIDTEAFF. Here the CDR3 DNA reads TGTGCCAGCAGCCCACAGGGCATCGACACTGAAGCTTTCTTT.

Only a few counts were recorded for this clone. V and J are TRBV3-1 (or the pseudogene TRBV3-2) and TRBJ2-2; 7 bases map to TRBD2. After removal of 0 bases from V and 4 bases from J, the junction contained 8 bases not matched to a gene. Germline CDR1 LGHDT, CDR2 YNNKEL (reference sequence). The CDR3 contains 17 residues. CDR3 sequence (DNA): TGTGCCAGCAGCCAAGAGTTTAGCGGGTCCTCCACCGGGGAGCTGTTTTTT. It translates to CASSQEFSGSSTGELFF.

The chain couples TRBV18 to TRBJ1-1; 7 nucleotides match TRBD1. Germline V gives CDR1 KGHSH, CDR2 LQKENI. V lost 1 base, J lost 3 bases, and 5 bases stayed unmatched. The CDR3 is 15 amino acids. This chain's CDR3 is CASSPHRGWDTEAFF. The CDR3 DNA is TGTGCCAGCTCACCACACAGGGGCTGGGACACTGAAGCTTTCTTT.

In its sample, this clone was seen once. CDR3 protein: CASRTNQETQYF. DNA for the CDR3: TGTGCCAGCAGGACCAACCAAGAGACCCAGTACTTC. V usage is TRBV11-1 and J usage is TRBJ2-5; D remains unclear. CDR3 size: 12 residues. V gave up 6 bases and J gave up 0 bases, with 5 bases separating them. Germline CDR1 is SGHAT and CDR2 is FQDESV (reference sequence).

The chain couples TRBV9 to TRBJ1-4; 7 bases line up with TRBD1. Germline values: CDR1 SGDLS, CDR2 YYNGEE. The V segment lost 1 base and the J segment 5 bases; nucleotides outside the gene matches: 5. The length of the CDR3 is 15 residues. CDR3 region: CASSVSAGGNEKLFF. CDR3 bases: TGTGCCAGCAGCGTAAGCGCAGGGGGAAATGAAAAACTGTTTTTT. Based on the CDR3 plus reference TRBV9 and TRBJ1-4, the full variable domain is DSGVTQTPKHLITATGQRVTLRCSPRSGDLSVYWYQQSLDQGLQFLIQYYNGEERAKGNILERFSAQQFPDLHSELNLSSLELGDSALYFCASSVSAGGNEKLFFGSGTQLSVL.

The rearrangement uses TRBV7-9 and TRBJ2-7, with 8 positions matching TRBD2. The CDR3 sequence is 15 residues long. V was clipped by 5 bases and J by 4 bases; unmatched bases: 10. Germline assignment: CDR1 SEHNR and CDR2 FQNEAQ (reference sequence). DNA for the CDR3: TGTGCCAGCAGCGGTGCCGGGACTAGGAGTTACGAGCAGTACTTC. Translation gives CASSGAGTRSYEQYF. The full variable domain, in which reference TRBV7-9 and TRBJ2-7 provide the parts outside the CDR3, is DTGVSQNPRHKITKRGQNVTFRCDPISEHNRLYWYRQTLGQGPEFLTYFQNEAQLEKSRLLSDRFSAERPKGSFSTLEIQRTEQGDSAMYLCASSGAGTRSYEQYFGPGTRLTVT.

The gene calls are TRBV7-2 and TRBJ2-3; perhaps TRBD2 as D (5 bases). The V end lost 1 base, the J end lost 0 bases, and 5 bases lay between the germline ends. This CDR3 comprises 14 residues. Per the germline V gene, CDR1 is SGHTA and CDR2 is FQGNSA. CDR3 DNA: TGTGCCAGCAGCTTAGGACTAAGCACAGATACGCAGTATTTT. Encoded protein: CASSLGLSTDTQYF.

This clone is a singleton in its sample. The chain joins TRBV10-3 to TRBJ2-1; 9 bases agree with TRBD1. The germline V gene encodes CDR1 ENHRY and CDR2 SYGVKD. The CDR3 is 16 residues long. V was clipped by 6 bases and J by 1 base; unmatched bases: 7. Here the CDR3 reads CAISHPGQGSYNEQFF. CDR3 DNA sequence: TGTGCCATCAGCCACCCGGGACAGGGTTCCTACAATGAGCAGTTCTTC.

The gene calls are TRBV6-5 and TRBJ2-5; 9 bases fit TRBD1. Germline V gives CDR1 MNHEY, CDR2 SVGAGI. The CDR3 totals 16 residues. V lost 4 bases and J lost 4; bases outside the gene matches: 10. CDR3: CASSLQGANFGETQYF. Here the CDR3 DNA reads TGTGCCAGCAGTTTACAGGGGGCTAATTTTGGAGAGACCCAGTACTTC.

This chain uses TRBV19 with TRBJ2-1; TRBD2 might be the D (5 bases). The germline gives CDR1 LNHDA, CDR2 SQIVND (reference sequence). This CDR3 has 16 residues. The germline V and J ends were trimmed by 3 bases and 0 bases, with 12 bases remaining between them. CDR3 residues: CASSMGGRGSYNEQFF. CDR3 DNA sequence: TGTGCCAGTAGTATGGGTGGGAGAGGCTCCTACAATGAGCAGTTCTTC. Combining the CDR3 with reference TRBV19 and TRBJ2-1 gives the whole variable domain DGGITQSPKYLFRKEGQNVTLSCEQNLNHDAMYWYRQDPGQGLRLIYYSQIVNDFQKGDIAEGYSVSREKKESFPLTVTSAQKNPTAFYLCASSMGGRGSYNEQFFGPGTRLTVL.

The genes are TRBV5-5 and TRBJ2-7, with D maybe TRBD1 (5 bases). The CDR3 is 13 residues long. Trimming pared 4 bases from V and 4 bases from J, leaving 12 bases between. Germline assignment: CDR1 SGHKS and CDR2 YYEKEE (reference sequence). The CDR3 coding sequence is TGTGCCAGCAGCGTCCAGGGAACTTACGAGCAGTACTTC. It specifies CASSVQGTYEQYF.

The rearrangement uses TRBV6-5 and TRBJ2-7, with D perhaps TRBD1 (6 bases). Germline values: CDR1 MNHEY, CDR2 SVGAGI. The CDR3 covers 12 residues. V dropped 8 bases and J dropped 4 bases, with 12 bases sitting between them. CDR3 DNA sequence: TGTGCCAGCTCGGCCAGGGGTTACGAGCAGTACTTC. Its translation: CASSARGYEQYF.

The genes are TRBV9 and TRBJ2-2, with D uncertain. V dropped 3 bases and J dropped 0 bases, with 9 bases sitting between them. This CDR3 comprises 15 residues. Germline-derived CDR1 and CDR2 are SGDLS and YYNGEE. This CDR3 reads CASSALGPNTGELFF. The CDR3 DNA follows: TGTGCCAGCAGCGCCCTTGGACCGAACACCGGGGAGCTGTTTTTT.

The J gene is TRBJ2-1, the V gene TRBV6-5, with TRBD2 matching 7 bases. V was clipped by 6 bases and J by 8 bases; unmatched bases: 13. Germline CDR1 is MNHEY and CDR2 is SVGAGI. CDR3 size: 15 residues. In DNA form, the CDR3 reads TGTGCCAGCAGCCCCGGGCTACTAGCGTCGCATGAGCAGTTCTTC. This translates into CASSPGLLASHEQFF.

V usage is TRBV11-2 and J usage is TRBJ2-5; weak D call: TRBD2 (5 bases). With 1 base removed from V and 4 bases from J, the gap between germline ends came to 7 bases. Per the germline V gene, CDR1 is SGHAT and CDR2 is FQNNGV. The CDR3 has 13 amino acids. The CDR3 sequence: CASSLVGGETQYF. The CDR3 nucleotides read TGTGCCAGCAGCTTAGTAGGAGGAGAGACCCAGTACTTC.

This chain joins TRBV19 and TRBJ1-1; D remains ambiguous. V was cut by 9 bases and J by 3 bases, with 14 bases left in between. CDR3 length: 13 residues. Germline CDR1 reads LNHDA; CDR2 reads SQIVND (reference sequence). CDR3 in DNA: TGTGCCAGCGCCCGGCAGGCTGACACTGAAGCTTTCTTT. Its translation: CASARQADTEAFF.

This clone showed up just a few times. The chain links TRBV19 to TRBJ2-7, with 7 bases aligning to TRBD1. This CDR3 region has 12 residues. V shed 4 bases, J shed 5 bases, and the junction held 2 bases outside the gene matches. CDR1 LNHDA and CDR2 SQIVND come from the germline V gene (reference sequence). As DNA, the CDR3 is TGTGCCAGTAGTACGACAGGGAACGAGCAGTACTTC. This gives the protein CASSTTGNEQYF.

This clone appeared a few times. The V gene is TRBV28, the J gene TRBJ2-1; 8 nucleotides line up with TRBD2. Germline V lookup: CDR1 MDHEN, CDR2 SYDVKM. CDR3 length: 16 amino acids. The junction had 6 bases not matched to a gene; V was cut back by 1 base and J by 4 bases. This CDR3 is CASSLLMREAYNEQFF. CDR3 DNA sequence: TGTGCCAGCAGTTTATTGATGCGGGAGGCATACAATGAGCAGTTCTTC.

As to this clone: It is likely a read error, because the conserved phenylalanine at the end of the CDR3 is missing. The DNA is omitted, as the CDR3 cannot be located on it reliably, and the CDR3 follows TCRdb's listing. The CDR3: CAISQPGQGDSEN. The chain has TRBV10-3 and TRBJ2-2; the D segment call TRBD1 is taken from the table without a DNA check. The V gene's germline CDR1 is ENHRY and CDR2 SYGVKD. Including both end residues, the CDR3 is 13 amino acids long.

The J gene is TRBJ1-6, the V gene TRBV10-3; 11 bases match TRBD1. The CDR3 consists of 18 residues. Trimming cost V 2 bases and J 13 bases; bases outside gene matches: 16. Germline-derived CDR1 and CDR2 are ENHRY and SYGVKD. The CDR3 DNA follows: TGTGCCATCAGTGAGAGGGGCCTACCGGGACAGGGGGTCTTTCCCCTCCACTTT. This sequence encodes CAISERGLPGQGVFPLHF.

V is TRBV21-1 and J is TRBJ1-5; no check of the table's D call, TRBD1, against the DNA was made. TRBV21-1 is a known pseudogene. This CDR3 has 17 residues. The chain's CDR3 is CASSTRDRASRNQPQHF. Here the CDR3 DNA reads TGTGCCAGCAGCACAAGGGACAGGGCTTCTCGCAATCAGCCCCAGCATTTT.

The chain recombines TRBV28 with TRBJ2-7; D tentatively reads TRBD1 or TRBD2 (5 bases each). V was shortened by 6 bases and J by 2 bases, with 11 bases between the two germline ends. The CDR3 is 13 amino acids. Germline V gene sequence: CDR1 MDHEN, CDR2 SYDVKM. As DNA, the CDR3 is TGTGCCAGCAGGTGGGGGAACGCCTACGAGCAGTACTTC. The encoded protein is CASRWGNAYEQYF.

This clone was detected once. The junction differs from germline at one of its ends, possibly a read error. The chain has TRBV7-7 and TRBJ2-1, with 7 bases fitting TRBD1. Germline assignment: CDR1 SSHAT and CDR2 FNYEAQ (reference sequence). The CDR3 runs to 15 residues. CDR3 nucleotide sequence: TGTGCTAGCAGCTTAGGGACAGACCCGCACAATGAGCAGTTCTTC. It translates to CASSLGTDPHNEQFF.

The rearrangement joins TRBV5-8 to TRBJ2-5; D ambiguous. Trimming pared 0 bases from V and 8 bases from J, leaving 17 bases between. The germline gives CDR1 SGHTS, CDR2 YDEGEE. The CDR3 spans 15 residues. In DNA, the CDR3 is TGTGCCAGCAGCTTGGGAAAGACACCAAGTGCCACCCAGTACTTC. Translating gives CASSLGKTPSATQYF.

The chain recombines TRBV7-3 with TRBJ2-1; maybe TRBD2 (6 bases). The germline CDR1 and CDR2 sequences are SGHTA and FQGTGA. The CDR3 is 13 residues long. Trimming stripped 3 bases from V and 13 bases from J, with 16 bases between. CDR3 residues: CASSLAGGALQFF. The CDR3 bases are TGTGCCAGCAGCTTGGCCGGCGGGGCACTACAGTTCTTC. Full variable domain (rest looked up from reference TRBV7-3 and TRBJ2-1): GAGVSQTPSNKVTEKGKYVELRCDPISGHTALYWYRQSLGQGPEFLIYFQGTGAADDSGLPNDRFFAVRPEGSVSTLKIQRTERGDSAVYLCASSLAGGALQFFGPGTRLTVL.

V usage is TRBV4-1 and J usage is TRBJ1-1; D not certain. V was cut by 3 bases and J by 5 bases, with 10 bases left in between. The CDR3 extends over 13 amino acids. Per the germline V gene, CDR1 is MGHRA and CDR2 is YSYEKL. CDR3 in DNA: TGCGCCAGCAGCCAGACCCGGTGGACTGAAGCTTTCTTT. Amino acids: CASSQTRWTEAFF.

The chain uses TRBV25-1 and TRBJ1-3; unclear D gene. The length of the CDR3 is 17 residues. Germline CDR1 and CDR2: MGHDK and SYGVNS. V was cut by 1 base and J by 3 bases, with 16 bases left in between. CDR3 nucleotide sequence: TGTGCCAGCAGTGAATTTAAGTCCGGGGTGTATGGAAACACCATATATTTT. Amino acid sequence: CASSEFKSGVYGNTIYF.

This clone was seen a single time. The genes are TRBV30 and TRBJ1-3; weak D call: TRBD1 (5 bases). The V gene lost 4 bases and the J gene lost 0 bases, with 7 bases spanning the gap. The germline V gene encodes CDR1 GTSNPN and CDR2 SVGIG (reference sequence). The CDR3 totals 13 residues. Here the CDR3 DNA reads TGTGCCTGGACTGACAGCTCTGGAAACACCATATATTTT. Amino acid sequence: CAWTDSSGNTIYF.